Listed here is a single T cell receptor (beta chain). This CDR3 has 16 amino acids. Germline trimming cut 3 bases from V and 3 bases from J; bases unmatched to any gene: 6. Germline assignment: CDR1 MNHEY and CDR2 SMNVEV (reference sequence). Here immunoSEQ multiplex PCR was the method, and the copy in TCRdb shows in-frame clones only, minus some. The table includes approximately 270,000 clones, roughly 88% detected once. This specimen belongs to a study of blood T cell repertoires in COVID-19. In the study overall: Researchers got acute and convalescent COVID-19 samples from the United States, Italy and Spain. T cells, B-cell-depleted T cells, or PBMCs supplied cDNA or gDNA.

The clonotype was recovered from a woman between 50 and 59 years old who had recovered from COVID-19. The J gene is TRBJ1-4, the V gene TRBV27; 8 bases map to TRBD1. Sequenced sample: PBMCs or T cells enriched from blood (not recorded which). The CDR3 DNA reads TGTGCCAGCAGTTTGGCACAGGGGGAGGCTAATGAAAAACTGTTTTTT. Its protein product is CASSLAQGEANEKLFF.